Listed here are 5 T cell receptor beta chains from one sample, sequenced in a study of blood T cell repertoires in COVID-19. TCRdb's table, derived via immunoSEQ multiplex PCR, lists solely in-frame clones and lacks some. Among about 49,000 clones, around 87% were seen once, and the ten largest hold approximately 5%. Sequencing input: peripheral blood. Receptor source: a human donor in a cohort sampled during active COVID-19.

V gene TRBV7-9 combines with J gene TRBJ1-2, with D perhaps matching TRBD1 (6 bases). The V end lost 4 bases, the J end lost 8 bases, and 17 bases lay between the germline ends. The germline V gene encodes CDR1 SEHNR and CDR2 FQNEAQ (reference sequence). This CDR3 is 14 amino acids long. In DNA, the CDR3 is TGTGCCAGCAGCTCGTACAGGGTTTTCTCCGGCTACACCTTC. Translation: CASSSYRVFSGYTF. Drawing the rest from reference TRBV7-9 and TRBJ1-2, the complete variable domain is DTGVSQNPRHKITKRGQNVTFRCDPISEHNRLYWYRQTLGQGPEFLTYFQNEAQLEKSRLLSDRFSAERPKGSFSTLEIQRTEQGDSAMYLCASSSYRVFSGYTFGSGTRLTVV.

CDR3 coding DNA: TGTGCCAGCTCATCCCGGTCTGAGGCTCCCCACAATGAGCAGTTCTTC. Residues: CASSSRSEAPHNEQFF. This chain uses TRBV18 with TRBJ2-1; D is unresolved. The germline V gene has CDR1 KGHSH and CDR2 LQKENI. The CDR3 totals 16 residues. V lost 5 bases, J lost 5 bases, and 19 bases lay in between.

The CDR3 sequence is CASSEGLVANEQFF. CDR3 DNA sequence: TGTGCCAGCAGTGAGGGACTAGTCGCCAATGAGCAGTTCTTC. The chain uses TRBV2 and TRBJ2-1, with TRBD2 matching over 8 bases. The V segment lost 3 bases and the J segment 6 bases; nucleotides outside the gene matches: 4. The V gene's germline CDR1 is SNHLY and CDR2 FYNNEI. CDR3 size: 14 residues.

V and J are TRBV28 and TRBJ2-4, with a possible D match to TRBD1 (5 bases). Per germline, CDR1 MDHEN and CDR2 SYDVKM. Between the trimmed V and J ends, which lost 6 bases and 3 bases, there was a span of 12 bases. The CDR3 has 14 amino acids. CDR3 amino acids: CASRPVRGKNIQYF. In DNA, the CDR3 is TGTGCCAGCAGACCCGTTAGGGGCAAAAACATTCAGTACTTC.

This clone was recorded a few times. The chain recombines TRBV11-1 with TRBJ2-2; 11 nucleotides align to TRBD2. CDR3 length equals 16 residues. The trim removed 6 bases at V and 3 bases at J, leaving 6 bases unmatched. Germline V gene lookup returns CDR1 SGHAT and CDR2 FQDESV (reference sequence). CDR3 in amino acids: CASRQTSGSYTGELFF. CDR3 in DNA: TGTGCCAGCAGACAAACTAGCGGGAGTTACACCGGGGAGCTGTTTTTT.